The 10 T cell receptor beta chains reported below all come from one sample, sequenced in a study of T cells after yellow fever vaccination (dated by TCRdb to between 2018 and 2021). The meaning of the sample's treatment or condition label: live attenuated yellow fever vaccine strain. Receptor libraries were prepared by 5' RACE. Sequencing was carried out with an Illumina HiSeq 2500. TCRdb trimmed the raw reads at Q25, called clones with MiXCR and kept productive beta chains. When rows share a CDR3 protein, they turn into one entry using the most common DNA and genes. The sample has 450,000 to 650,000 distinct CDR3 sequences on record, approximately 12% of them singletons. The ten top clones hold around 15% of the sample. The sample was PBMCs, taken on the day of the yellow fever booster vaccination. Source of these receptors: a man aged 25-40 years who received the YFV17D yellow fever vaccine.

V usage is TRBV7-2 and J usage is TRBJ2-3; D gene uncertain. This CDR3 has 14 residues. The germline V gene encodes CDR1 SGHTA and CDR2 FQGNSA. V lost 5 bases to trimming and J lost 2 bases, with 11 bases between them. Here the CDR3 reads CASSLNTVTDTQYF. CDR3 nucleotide sequence: TGTGCCAGCAGCCTTAATACGGTCACAGATACGCAGTATTTT.

This clonotype was seen more than once but under ten times. The chain joins TRBV20-1 to TRBJ2-7; 7 bases align to TRBD2. The CDR3 runs to 14 residues. Unmatched junction bases numbered 9, after V lost 5 bases and J lost 2 bases. The germline CDR1 and CDR2 sequences are DFQATT and SNEGSKA (reference sequence). Here the CDR3 DNA reads TGCAGTGCTCGCATACCTAGCGGTGCCTACGAGCAGTACTTC. It translates to CSARIPSGAYEQYF.

This clonotype was recorded at least ten times. The genes are TRBV20-1 and TRBJ1-2; D is unresolved. The CDR3 runs 14 residues. Germline CDR1 reads DFQATT; CDR2 reads SNEGSKA (reference sequence). V was cut by 3 bases and J by 7 bases, with 18 bases left in between. The chain's CDR3 is CSASWGSGITGYTF. Written as DNA, the CDR3 is TGCAGTGCTAGTTGGGGTTCGGGGATCACTGGCTACACCTTC.

The V gene is TRBV20-1, the J gene TRBJ2-7, with 10 bases matching TRBD2. Per germline, CDR1 DFQATT and CDR2 SNEGSKA (reference sequence). This CDR3 has 15 amino acids. With 2 bases clipped from V and 2 bases from J, the junction kept 6 bases outside the gene matches. The CDR3 sequence: CSARFSGRNTYEQYF. In nucleotides, the CDR3 is TGCAGTGCTAGATTTAGCGGGAGGAACACCTACGAGCAGTACTTC.

The chain links TRBV19 to TRBJ1-4; TRBD1 matches at 8 bases. Germline CDR1 reads LNHDA; CDR2 reads SQIVND (reference sequence). Losses at the gene ends were 1 base for V and 7 bases for J; bases not matched to a gene: 2. This CDR3 contains 14 residues. In DNA, the CDR3 is TGTGCCAGTAGTATAGCAGGGGGCGTTGAAAAACTGTTTTTT. Amino acid sequence: CASSIAGGVEKLFF.

V is TRBV7-2 and J is TRBJ2-4, with no clear D. CDR1 and CDR2 (germline): SGHTA, FQGNSA. V shed 7 bases and J shed 4 bases, with 11 bases lying between them. The CDR3 has 13 amino acids. For the CDR3, the DNA is TGTGCCAGCACGACCTACACGAAAAACATTCAGTACTTC. It translates to CASTTYTKNIQYF.

In its sample, this clonotype was seen many times. V gene TRBV27 combines with J gene TRBJ2-3; D unresolved. The V end lost 3 bases, the J end lost 2 bases, and 6 bases lay between the germline ends. This CDR3 comprises 13 residues. Germline V gene sequence: CDR1 MNHEY, CDR2 SMNVEV (reference sequence). The CDR3 nucleotides are TGTGCCAGCAGTTTTTCACCCACAGATACGCAGTATTTT. This translates into CASSFSPTDTQYF.

The rearrangement joins TRBV15 to TRBJ2-2, with D uncertain. V was cut by 4 bases and J by 1 base, with 4 bases left in between. The germline V gene has CDR1 LNHNV and CDR2 YYDKDF (reference sequence). The CDR3 extends over 13 amino acids. CDR3: CATSTENTGELFF. Here the CDR3 DNA reads TGTGCCACCAGCACAGAGAACACCGGGGAGCTGTTTTTT. Using reference TRBV15 and TRBJ2-2 for the parts outside the CDR3, the full variable domain is DAMVIQNPRYQVTQFGKPVTLSCSQTLNHNVMYWYQQKSSQAPKLLFHYYDKDFNNEADTPDNFQSRRPNTSFCFLDIRSPGLGDTAMYLCATSTENTGELFFGEGSRLTVL.

V gene TRBV7-8 combines with J gene TRBJ2-3; D unresolved. V dropped 4 bases and J dropped 2 bases, with 13 bases sitting between them. The germline V gene has CDR1 SGHVS and CDR2 FQNEAQ. The CDR3 sequence is 15 residues long. The CDR3 nucleotides are TGTGCCAGCAGCTCGCCGGCCAGATACACAGATACGCAGTATTTT. Amino acids: CASSSPARYTDTQYF.

The V gene is TRBV19, the J gene TRBJ2-1, with D perhaps matching TRBD1 or TRBD2 (5 bases each). The germline CDR1 and CDR2 sequences are LNHDA and SQIVND (reference sequence). The CDR3 loop spans 14 amino acids. V gave up 6 bases and J gave up 8 bases, with 17 bases separating them. CDR3 DNA sequence: TGTGCCAGTAGCCTCCCCGCGATGGGGGATGAGCAGTTCTTC. Protein product: CASSLPAMGDEQFF.